The 20 T cell receptor beta chains listed next were all sequenced from one sample in a study of T cells in Graves' hyperthyroidism and ophthalmopathy. RNA transcripts served as the template for amplifying TCR beta CDR3 regions. RT-PCR in the first round (using the HTBI primer set) targeted the TCR CDR3. MiXCR, applied by TCRdb to the multiplex PCR reads, yields one record per CDR3 protein. The profile shows 450,000 to 700,000 distinct CDR3 sequences, around 45% of them singletons. Sequenced material: peripheral blood or thyroid tissue (not recorded which). Source of these receptors: an adult woman with Graves' disease, either hyperthyroidism or ophthalmopathy (not recorded which).

This clonotype was seen more than once but under ten times. A much larger clone sits a single nucleotide away, making a read error possible. This chain uses TRBV4-1 with TRBJ1-2, with TRBD1 as a possible D gene (5 bases). This CDR3 contains 13 residues. Germline V gene sequence: CDR1 MGHRA, CDR2 YSYEKL. The V end lost 4 bases, the J end lost 4 bases, and 10 bases lay between the germline ends. The CDR3 DNA sequence: TGCGCCAGCAGCCCACTAGACAGCTATGGCTACACCTTC. As protein: CASSPLDSYGYTF.

This clonotype occurred many times. The rearrangement joins TRBV25-1 to TRBJ1-5; the D gene is possibly TRBD1 (6 bases). Trimming removed 4 bases from V and 11 bases from J, with 12 bases in between. The CDR3 sequence is 12 residues long. CDR1 MGHDK and CDR2 SYGVNS come from the germline V gene. The CDR3 nucleotides are TGTGCCAGCAGTGGACAACAGGGTTCCCAGCATTTT. The encoded protein is CASSGQQGSQHF.

The chain recombines TRBV19 with TRBJ2-3, with 7 bases lining up with TRBD2. This CDR3 has 13 residues. Germline V lookup: CDR1 LNHDA, CDR2 SQIVND (reference sequence). J gave up 2 bases and V 8 bases, and 4 bases lay outside the gene matches. The CDR3 nucleotides are TGTGCCAGTCGGGGGGTACCCACAGATACGCAGTATTTT. This encodes CASRGVPTDTQYF.

There are a few counts of this clonotype. V gene TRBV5-1 combines with J gene TRBJ1-1, with D perhaps TRBD1 (6 bases). V lost 4 bases, J lost 8 bases, and 15 bases lay in between. CDR3 length: 13 amino acids. CDR1 is SGHRS and CDR2 is YFSETQ in the germline V gene. In nucleotides, the CDR3 is TGCGCCAGCAGCGTCGACAGGTATCTCGAAGCTTTCTTT. Protein: CASSVDRYLEAFF. Full variable domain (outside the CDR3, taken from reference TRBV5-1 and TRBJ1-1): KAGVTQTPRYLIKTRGQQVTLSCSPISGHRSVSWYQQTPGQGLQFLFEYFSETQRNKGNFPGRFSGRQFSNSRSEMNVSTLELGDSALYLCASSVDRYLEAFFGQGTRLTVV.

V usage is TRBV10-3 and J usage is TRBJ2-5; 8 positions match TRBD1. The ends lost 8 bases at V and 2 bases at J; junction bases unmatched: 7. CDR1 is ENHRY, CDR2 SYGVKD, per germline. CDR3 length: 14 amino acids. Here the CDR3 reads CAIGQGSLQETQYF. The CDR3 coding sequence is TGTGCCATCGGACAGGGAAGTCTTCAAGAGACCCAGTACTTC.

The J gene is TRBJ2-2, the V gene TRBV7-8, with 13 bases that match TRBD2. This CDR3 is 18 amino acids long. The trim removed 4 bases at V and 6 bases at J, leaving 11 bases unmatched. The germline V gene has CDR1 SGHVS and CDR2 FQNEAQ. The DNA of the CDR3 is TGTGCCAGCAGCTCCGCCAGACTAGCGGGAGGTAGGGCCGGGGAGCTGTTTTTT. Translation: CASSSARLAGGRAGELFF.

Note on this clonotype: Just one base apart from a much larger clone, this may be a read error. The rearrangement links TRBV7-3 to TRBJ1-1, with unresolved D. The V end lost 1 base, the J end lost 7 bases, and 10 bases lay between the germline ends. This CDR3 comprises 13 residues. Per germline, CDR1 SGHTA and CDR2 FQGTGA. CDR3 residues: CASSLRRRDEAFF. Here the CDR3 DNA reads TGTGCCAGCAGCTTAAGGAGGAGGGATGAAGCTTTCTTT. The full variable domain, completed using reference TRBV7-3 and TRBJ1-1, is GAGVSQTPSNKVTEKGKYVELRCDPISGHTALYWYRQSLGQGPEFLIYFQGTGAADDSGLPNDRFFAVRPEGSVSTLKIQRTERGDSAVYLCASSLRRRDEAFFGQGTRLTVV.

The V call is TRBV29-1, the J call TRBJ2-7; no clear D. Looked up from germline, CDR1 is SQVTM and CDR2 is ANQGSEA. V lost 4 bases and J lost 3, with 16 bases in between. The CDR3 loop spans 14 amino acids. The CDR3 region has the DNA TGCAGCGTTGTCACGGATACCCTCGTCTACGAGCAGTACTTC. As protein: CSVVTDTLVYEQYF.

There are many counts of this clonotype. The rearrangement links TRBV5-1 to TRBJ2-2; possible D gene TRBD1, 6 bases. V was shortened by 4 bases and J by 4 bases, with 14 bases between the two germline ends. Germline lookup yields CDR1 SGHRS and CDR2 YFSETQ. CDR3 length: 15 amino acids. This CDR3 is CASSQDRPTTGELFF. Written as DNA, the CDR3 is TGCGCCAGCAGCCAGGACAGACCGACCACCGGGGAGCTGTTTTTT.

Ten or more counts support this clonotype. The chain links TRBV10-3 to TRBJ2-5; no clear D gene. This CDR3 contains 12 residues. Trimming took 8 bases from V and 1 from J, leaving 8 bases between them. Germline V gene sequence: CDR1 ENHRY, CDR2 SYGVKD. The CDR3 region has the DNA TGTGCCATCGGCGGAACCCAAGAGACCCAGTACTTC. It is translated as CAIGGTQETQYF.

This chain connects TRBV10-3 to TRBJ2-5; D possibly corresponds to TRBD2 (6 bases). CDR1 and CDR2 (germline): ENHRY, SYGVKD. V gave up 5 bases and J gave up 6 bases, with 22 bases separating them. The CDR3 totals 16 residues. CDR3 DNA: TGTGCCATCAGTCGGAAGTCGGGACTTGATGACAAGACCCAGTACTTC. Translated, it gives CAISRKSGLDDKTQYF.

The table lists this clonotype with many counts. V and J are TRBV19 and TRBJ1-4; D gene unclear. Germline-derived CDR1 and CDR2 are LNHDA and SQIVND (reference sequence). CDR3 length: 12 residues. V dropped 0 bases and J dropped 8 bases, with 4 bases sitting between them. The chain's CDR3 is CASSIEGEKLFF. DNA of the CDR3: TGTGCCAGTAGTATAGAAGGAGAAAAACTGTTTTTT.

This clonotype was seen at least ten times. The chain is built from TRBV7-9 and TRBJ2-1; D is unresolved. The CDR3 loop spans 14 amino acids. The ends were cut back, 3 bases at V and 1 base at J, with 7 bases in the middle. The V gene's germline CDR1 is SEHNR and CDR2 FQNEAQ (reference sequence). CDR3 coding DNA: TGTGCCAGCAGCTTCACAGAGTCCTACAATGAGCAGTTCTTC. Its translation: CASSFTESYNEQFF.

V gene TRBV25-1 combines with J gene TRBJ2-7; D gene unclear. Germline V CDR1 and CDR2: MGHDK, SYGVNS. V was pared by 4 bases and J by 2 bases, with 12 bases between. The CDR3 spans 14 residues. CDR3 sequence (DNA): TGTGCCAGCAGTGCTCGACTTGACGCCTACGAGCAGTACTTC. The encoded protein is CASSARLDAYEQYF.

Regarding this clonotype: The conserved final phenylalanine or tryptophan is absent from the CDR3, which likely points to a read error. Because the CDR3's place on the DNA is in doubt, the DNA is left out and the CDR3 is given as listed by TCRdb. The chain employs TRBV5-1 and TRBJ1-2; the D call of TRBD1 is as the table states it, not checked on the DNA. The CDR3 comprises 11 residues, both ends counted. The germline gives CDR1 SGHRS, CDR2 YFSETQ. The CDR3 sequence: CASSLQGPHSY.

This clonotype was recorded a few times. The chain is built from TRBV29-1 and TRBJ2-7; possibly TRBD1 for D (6 bases). V lost 6 bases and J 2 bases, leaving 14 bases between the germline ends. Germline CDR1 reads SQVTM; CDR2 reads ANQGSEA. The CDR3 contains 13 residues. The CDR3 DNA reads as TGCAGCGTGGAGCTGGGACAAGCCTACGAGCAGTACTTC. The encoded protein is CSVELGQAYEQYF.

This clonotype was seen more than once but under ten times. V and J are TRBV5-1 and TRBJ1-1; D is unresolved. Germline V gene data show CDR1 as SGHRS and CDR2 as YFSETQ. The CDR3 is 11 amino acids. V lost 0 bases, J lost 7 bases, and 4 bases lay in between. CDR3 sequence (DNA): TGCGCCAGCAGCTTGGCAGATGAAGCTTTCTTT. Encoded protein: CASSLADEAFF.

This clonotype was observed a handful of times. The V and J genes are TRBV3-1 and TRBJ2-2; TRBD2 matches 7 bases. V trimming: 4 bases; J trimming: 4 bases; junction bases outside the gene matches: 9. CDR1 and CDR2 (germline): LGHDT, YNNKEL (reference sequence). This CDR3 has 16 amino acids. CDR3 DNA sequence: TGTGCCAGCAGCCGCGCGGGGGTACCTGGCACCGGGGAGCTGTTTTTT. Amino acids: CASSRAGVPGTGELFF.

The chain combines TRBV27 with TRBJ2-7; no clear D gene. Germline values: CDR1 MNHEY, CDR2 SMNVEV (reference sequence). V lost 4 bases, J lost 0 bases, and 19 bases lay in between. This CDR3 is 17 amino acids long. CDR3 in amino acids: CASSSSDGWVSSYEQYF. CDR3 nucleotide sequence: TGTGCCAGCAGTTCCTCGGACGGTTGGGTCAGCTCCTACGAGCAGTACTTC.

This sequence joins TRBV4-2 and TRBJ2-7, with D perhaps matching TRBD2 (6 bases). V was pared by 0 bases and J by 0 bases, with 12 bases between. Germline-derived CDR1 and CDR2 are LGHNA and YNFKEQ. CDR3 length equals 16 residues. CDR3 DNA: TGTGCCAGCAGCCAAGATTTCCACGGGAGCTCCTACGAGCAGTACTTC. It codes for CASSQDFHGSSYEQYF.